The entry that follows covers one T cell receptor (beta chain) sequence. Its cognate antigen has yet to be identified. Per-base qualities were not stored, and no clone one base away is much larger. The method was PCR. Data came from an Illumina HiSeq 2500. To normalize quantification of the TCRbeta repertoire, the TCR libraries were built with molecular barcoding that relied on unique molecular identifiers. TCRdb ran its own pipeline on the public reads, namely fastp trimming at Q25 and MiXCR clone calling, and kept in-frame beta chains. Here each entry gathers all rows of one CDR3 protein and keeps the most common genes and DNA. The sample data list about 640,000 distinct CDR3 sequences, and roughly 15% of these were observed just once. The ten largest clones represent approximately 1% of the sample. The germline V gene supplies CDR1 SGHRS and CDR2 YFSETQ. The germline V end is reduced by 2 bases and the J end by 9 bases; junction bases left unmatched: 5. The CDR3 has 13 amino acids, counting the end cysteine and phenylalanine. The entry retains the CDR3 DNA only, 39 bases that are in frame from base 1.

The data were taken from a study of T-cell reconstitution after alpha-beta-depleted transplantation in children (dated by TCRdb to about 2016). Broadly, across the study: Using TCR repertoire profiling, the study followed T-cell immune reconstitution in a quantitative way in children after TCRalphabeta/CD19-depleted allogeneic hematopoietic cell transplantation.

Here the sequenced sample was PBMCs from the stem cell graft donor, taken from the stem cell graft. This clonotype originated in a human donor who donated a stem cell graft to a child with acute myeloid leukemia. The chain is made from TRBV5-1 and TRBJ1-2; 9 central nucleotides agree with TRBD1. The CDR3 loop reads CASSFTGGDSYTF. In nucleotides, the sequence is TGCGCCAGCAGCTTTACAGGGGGCGATAGCTACACCTTC.